The 16 T cell receptor beta chains below come from one sample, sequenced in a study of T cell changes during pregnancy in multiple sclerosis. Libraries were prepared by immunoSEQ multiplex PCR; TCRdb keeps only in-frame clonotypes and omits some of them. The top ten hold under 1.1% of the sample, which has fewer than 25,000 clones, around 84% seen once. The sample consisted of CD4+ T cells from peripheral blood mononuclear cells, taken in the second trimester of pregnancy. These receptors were obtained from a female donor in good health, enrolled as a control in a pregnancy study.

The CDR3 loop is CASSIRSSGRAEGEQFF. The DNA of the CDR3 is TGTGCCAGTAGTATAAGGTCCAGCGGGAGGGCGGAGGGTGAGCAGTTCTTC. The chain combines TRBV19 with TRBJ2-1; 10 positions agree with TRBD2. V dropped 2 bases and J dropped 9; count of bases not matched to a gene: 13. This CDR3 region has 17 residues. Germline V gene lookup returns CDR1 LNHDA and CDR2 SQIVND (reference sequence).

CDR3 residues: CASSPWTETDTEAFF. CDR3 DNA sequence: TGTGCCAGCAGCCCATGGACGGAGACAGACACTGAAGCTTTCTTT. The V gene is TRBV11-1, the J gene TRBJ1-1; possible D gene TRBD1, 5 bases. Per the germline V gene, CDR1 is SGHAT and CDR2 is FQDESV (reference sequence). V was shortened by 5 bases and J by 3 bases, with 16 bases between the two germline ends. The CDR3 is 15 residues long.

The V gene is TRBV19, the J gene TRBJ1-4; no firm D call. The CDR3 spans 16 residues. V was cut by 10 bases and J by 8 bases, with 26 bases left in between. Germline V CDR1 and CDR2: LNHDA, SQIVND (reference sequence). This CDR3 is CATTPPSLSFGEKLFF. CDR3 DNA sequence: TGTGCCACCACACCGCCCTCTCTCTCCTTCGGGGAAAAACTGTTTTTT.

The rearrangement links TRBV5-1 to TRBJ2-2; 8 bases match TRBD1. The length of the CDR3 is 16 residues. The germline CDR1 and CDR2 sequences are SGHRS and YFSETQ. The J segment lost 0 bases and the V segment lost 4 bases, leaving 5 bases of the junction unmatched. The CDR3 here is CASSHRGQANTGELFF. In nucleotides, the CDR3 is TGCGCCAGCAGCCATAGGGGACAGGCGAACACCGGGGAGCTGTTTTTT.

The gene calls are TRBV5-4 and TRBJ2-7; tentative D call: TRBD2 (6 bases). V was pared by 0 bases and J by 3 bases, with 13 bases between. CDR3 length: 15 residues. Germline assignment: CDR1 SGHNT and CDR2 YYREEE (reference sequence). The CDR3 here is CASSLGAGSNYEQYF. CDR3 coding DNA: TGTGCCAGCAGCTTGGGGGCGGGATCGAACTACGAGCAGTACTTC.

The V gene is TRBV19, the J gene TRBJ1-2, with 7 bases that match TRBD1. V lost 5 bases and J lost 14; bases outside the gene matches: 17. This CDR3 is built from 14 residues. CDR1 is LNHDA, CDR2 SQIVND, per germline (reference sequence). CDR3 protein: CASSPILGTVANTF. Here the CDR3 DNA reads TGTGCCAGTAGTCCTATATTGGGGACAGTGGCTAATACCTTC.

This clone was found once. The chain combines TRBV28 with TRBJ2-7; 7 positions match TRBD2. The CDR3 has 14 amino acids. CDR1 MDHEN and CDR2 SYDVKM come from the germline V gene. The junction had 11 bases not matched to a gene; V was cut back by 6 bases and J by 6 bases. The CDR3 nucleotides are TGTGCCAGCAGACCGGGGGGTAGAGATTTCGAGCAGTACTTC. Translation: CASRPGGRDFEQYF.

This clone was counted once. The CDR3 is CASSRPDRAPYEQYF. The CDR3 DNA reads TGTGCCAGCAGCCGGCCGGACAGGGCCCCCTACGAGCAGTACTTC. This chain links TRBV21-1 with TRBJ2-7; the table calls TRBD1, which could not be checked here. TRBV21-1 is reported as a pseudogene. The CDR3 contains 15 residues.

The chain recombines TRBV6-5 with TRBJ1-2; no firm D call. The CDR3 spans 13 residues. The V gene's germline CDR1 is MNHEY and CDR2 SVGAGI. V was clipped by 2 bases and J by 8 bases, with 12 bases between them. Here the CDR3 reads CASSYREPRGYTF. The CDR3 DNA reads as TGTGCCAGCAGTTACAGAGAGCCGCGGGGCTACACCTTC.

Worth noting for this clone: The junction and the germline gene differ at one end; a read error may be behind it. The V call is TRBV6-4, the J call TRBJ1-2; 7 bases are shared with TRBD1. Germline V gene sequence: CDR1 MRHNA, CDR2 SNTAGT. The CDR3 loop spans 12 amino acids. CDR3 loop: CASRDSQGGYTF. The CDR3 nucleotides read TGTGCCAGCAGAGACTCACAGGGGGGCTACACCTTC.

The chain carries TRBV5-1 and TRBJ2-2; D is perhaps TRBD1 (6 bases). This CDR3 comprises 14 residues. The V gene lost 7 bases and the J gene lost 2 bases, with 12 bases spanning the gap. CDR1 and CDR2 (germline): SGHRS, YFSETQ. The DNA for the CDR3 is TGCGCCAGCCTACAGGGCCCAAACACCGGGGAGCTGTTTTTT. Its protein product is CASLQGPNTGELFF.

The chain employs TRBV7-9 and TRBJ2-3; a weak D match, TRBD1 (6 bases). Trimming took 1 base from V and 3 from J, leaving 14 bases between them. CDR1 is SEHNR, CDR2 FQNEAQ, per germline (reference sequence). The CDR3 contains 16 residues. The CDR3 region is CASSLVLGAGTDTQYF. The CDR3 DNA sequence: TGTGCCAGCAGCTTAGTGTTGGGGGCTGGGACAGATACGCAGTATTTT.

This chain links TRBV19 with TRBJ2-4; D is ambiguous. The V gene's germline CDR1 is LNHDA and CDR2 SQIVND (reference sequence). The CDR3 sequence is 14 residues long. Trimming removed 8 bases from V and 0 bases from J, with 11 bases in between. The CDR3 DNA follows: TGTGCCAGTGCCCAGATTCTAGCCAAAAACATTCAGTACTTC. It codes for CASAQILAKNIQYF.

This clone has a single count. The genes are TRBV2 and TRBJ2-3, with 14 nucleotides matching TRBD2. From germline, CDR1 is SNHLY and CDR2 FYNNEI. This CDR3 contains 17 residues. The V and J ends lost 3 bases and 6 bases, in that order; junction bases with no gene match: 8. This chain's CDR3 is CASSDERLAGGGDTQYF. CDR3 nucleotides: TGTGCCAGCAGTGATGAGCGACTAGCGGGAGGGGGGGATACGCAGTATTTT.

V is TRBV9 and J is TRBJ2-3; 7 bases line up with TRBD2. Germline V lookup: CDR1 SGDLS, CDR2 YYNGEE. The CDR3 covers 16 residues. Trimming at V came to 0 bases and at J to 4 bases, leaving 8 bases not matched to a gene. CDR3 residues: CASSVDTGGGADTQYF. The CDR3 DNA sequence: TGTGCCAGCAGCGTAGATACGGGGGGAGGTGCAGATACGCAGTATTTT. Based on the CDR3 plus reference TRBV9 and TRBJ2-3, the full variable domain is DSGVTQTPKHLITATGQRVTLRCSPRSGDLSVYWYQQSLDQGLQFLIQYYNGEERAKGNILERFSAQQFPDLHSELNLSSLELGDSALYFCASSVDTGGGADTQYFGPGTRLTVL.

The chain carries TRBV6-5 and TRBJ2-7; D gene unclear. V lost 6 bases to trimming and J lost 2 bases, with 17 bases between them. Germline CDR1 and CDR2: MNHEY and SVGAGI. This CDR3 region has 15 residues. The CDR3 DNA reads as TGTGCCAGCAGCCGCCCCTCCCAGGCTACCTACGAGCAGTACTTC. It specifies CASSRPSQATYEQYF.